The 24 T cell receptor beta chains presented below share a single source sample, sequenced in a study of blood T cell repertoires in COVID-19. Using immunoSEQ multiplex PCR, the repertoire was profiled, and TCRdb retains in-frame clones only, with some absent. The table lists around 250,000 clones, approximately 82% of them singletons. Sequencing used peripheral blood. These receptors came from a woman of 80 years or more with acute or convalescent COVID-19.

The chain combines TRBV18 with TRBJ2-1; 10 positions match TRBD2. Looked up from germline, CDR1 is KGHSH and CDR2 is LQKENI. CDR3 length: 17 residues. V trimming: 5 bases; J trimming: 0 bases; junction bases outside the gene matches: 7. CDR3 coding DNA: TGTGCCAGCTCAAACGGACTAGCGGTAAGCTCCTACAATGAGCAGTTCTTC. It translates to CASSNGLAVSSYNEQFF.

This rearrangement joins TRBV9 to TRBJ1-3, with D perhaps matching TRBD1 (5 bases). CDR3 size: 14 residues. Deletions cut 4 bases from V and 10 bases from J, with 18 bases between. CDR1 SGDLS and CDR2 YYNGEE come from the germline V gene. CDR3 sequence (DNA): TGTGCCAGCAGCTCCCGAGGGGCGGGGGAAACCATATATTTT. The encoded protein is CASSSRGAGETIYF.

V and J are TRBV7-3 and TRBJ2-3; 10 nucleotides line up with TRBD2. CDR3 size: 16 residues. Germline V gene sequence: CDR1 SGHTA, CDR2 FQGTGA. Trimming cost V 5 bases and J 1 base; bases outside gene matches: 6. The CDR3 DNA is TGTGCCAGCAGCGGAATACTAGCGGGGCGCACAGATACGCAGTATTTT. Amino acid sequence: CASSGILAGRTDTQYF.

V usage is TRBV6-2 or TRBV6-3 and J usage is TRBJ1-5; D perhaps matches TRBD1 (6 bases). The CDR3 loop spans 15 amino acids. Germline V gene lookup returns CDR1 MNHEY and CDR2 SVGEGT. Trimming took off 0 bases at V and 8 bases at J, with 14 bases between the two ends. DNA for the CDR3: TGTGCCAGCAGTTACTCGAGTCAGGGGTTTGAGCCCCAGCATTTT. It is translated as CASSYSSQGFEPQHF.

CDR3 coding DNA: TGTGCCAGCTCGATACAGGGACAGGGTACCAATGAAAAACTGTTTTTT. It encodes CASSIQGQGTNEKLFF. The V call is TRBV18, the J call TRBJ1-4, with TRBD1 matching over 9 bases. This CDR3 comprises 16 residues. CDR1 and CDR2 (germline): KGHSH, LQKENI. Germline trimming cut 6 bases from V and 5 bases from J; bases unmatched to any gene: 10.

This chain joins TRBV5-1 and TRBJ2-1, with D perhaps TRBD1 (6 bases). V was cut by 4 bases and J by 5 bases, with 13 bases left in between. This CDR3 is built from 14 residues. CDR1 and CDR2 (germline): SGHRS, YFSETQ. The CDR3 spells CASSIPGHDNEQFF. CDR3 DNA: TGCGCCAGCAGCATTCCGGGACACGACAATGAGCAGTTCTTC.

The chain links TRBV9 to TRBJ2-6; D possibly corresponds to TRBD2 (6 bases). This CDR3 has 15 amino acids. CDR1 and CDR2 (germline): SGDLS, YYNGEE. Trimming left V 1 base short and J 4 bases short, with 9 bases between. The DNA of the CDR3 is TGTGCCAGCAGCGTACCCGGGGGAGGGGCCAACGTCCTGACTTTC. Protein sequence: CASSVPGGGANVLTF.

The V and J genes are TRBV7-2 and TRBJ2-5, with a weak D call TRBD1 (5 bases). This CDR3 is 15 amino acids long. The V and J ends lost 1 base and 5 bases respectively, with 14 bases between them. The germline gives CDR1 SGHTA, CDR2 FQGNSA. The CDR3 DNA follows: TGTGCCAGCAGCTTAGAGGCAGGGCTGGCGGAGACCCAGTACTTC. Protein sequence: CASSLEAGLAETQYF.

Concerning this clone itself: Different DNA sequences within this sample yield the same CDR3. V is TRBV6-2 or TRBV6-3 and J is TRBJ2-7; 15 bases are shared with TRBD2. The germline CDR1 and CDR2 sequences are MNHEY and SVGEGT. J lost 1 base, V lost 2 bases, and 0 bases had no gene match. This CDR3 is built from 16 residues. The CDR3 nucleotides read TGTGCCAGCAGTTACGGACTAGCGGGAGGGTCCTACGAGCAGTACTTC. This codes for CASSYGLAGGSYEQYF.

The chain uses TRBV27 and TRBJ1-2; D ambiguous. This CDR3 has 14 residues. The germline V and J ends were trimmed by 0 bases and 5 bases, with 10 bases remaining between them. The germline V gene has CDR1 MNHEY and CDR2 SMNVEV (reference sequence). CDR3 DNA: TGTGCCAGCAGTTTATCGTTCGGGGATTATGGCTACACCTTC. Translating gives CASSLSFGDYGYTF.

In this sample, this clone turned up a few times. V gene TRBV4-1 combines with J gene TRBJ1-1, with D uncertain. The CDR3 has 15 amino acids. CDR1 MGHRA and CDR2 YSYEKL come from the germline V gene. V was pared by 0 bases and J by 0 bases, with 8 bases between. CDR3 region: CASSQEWQMNTEAFF. The CDR3 nucleotides are TGCGCCAGCAGCCAAGAATGGCAGATGAACACTGAAGCTTTCTTT.

The V gene is TRBV5-1, the J gene TRBJ1-2; no clear D. The CDR3 length is 14 residues. V shed 0 bases and J shed 7 bases, with 13 bases lying between them. CDR1 and CDR2 from the germline V gene are SGHRS and YFSETQ. This CDR3 is CASSLGSLRSGYTF. CDR3 nucleotide sequence: TGCGCCAGCAGCTTGGGTTCACTCCGAAGTGGCTACACCTTC.

The J gene is TRBJ2-5, the V gene TRBV7-9; 8 bases line up with TRBD2. Germline V gene lookup returns CDR1 SEHNR and CDR2 FQNEAQ (reference sequence). The ends lost 6 bases at V and 5 bases at J; junction bases unmatched: 8. CDR3 size: 14 residues. Written as DNA, the CDR3 is TGTGCCAGCAGTCACTCGGGGGGGCCGGAGACCCAGTACTTC. Its translation is CASSHSGGPETQYF.

This clone appeared a few times. The chain couples TRBV18 to TRBJ2-6, with 8 nucleotides matching TRBD2. Germline CDR1 is KGHSH and CDR2 is LQKENI. Losses at the gene ends were 4 bases for V and 0 bases for J; bases not matched to a gene: 5. The CDR3 is 17 residues long. This CDR3 reads CASSRLAGLSGANVLTF. The CDR3 coding sequence is TGTGCCAGCTCACGGCTAGCGGGCCTCTCTGGGGCCAACGTCCTGACTTTC. Together with reference TRBV18 and TRBJ2-6, the CDR3 gives the full variable domain: NAGVMQNPRHLVRRRGQEARLRCSPMKGHSHVYWYRQLPEEGLKFMVYLQKENIIDESGMPKERFSAEFPKEGPSILRIQQVVRGDSAAYFCASSRLAGLSGANVLTFGAGSRLTVL.

Of note for this clone: Within the sample, other DNA sequences also encode this same CDR3. V and J are TRBV3-1 (or the pseudogene TRBV3-2) and TRBJ1-3, with 8 bases matching TRBD1. V gave up 1 base and J gave up 4 bases; unmatched junction bases: 6. Germline V gene data show CDR1 as LGHDT and CDR2 as YNNKEL (reference sequence). The CDR3 length is 16 residues. CDR3 in DNA: TGTGCCAGCAGCCAAGGACAGGGGAGTAGCGGAAACACCATATATTTT. Its translation is CASSQGQGSSGNTIYF.

The chain combines TRBV19 with TRBJ2-7, with 9 nucleotides matching TRBD1. The V gene end was trimmed by 5 bases and the J gene end by 2 bases; junction bases not matched to a gene: 7. This CDR3 comprises 15 residues. Germline V gives CDR1 LNHDA, CDR2 SQIVND (reference sequence). The DNA of the CDR3 is TGTGCCAGTAGTTTCTTGACAGGGGGTGCCTACGAGCAGTACTTC. It codes for CASSFLTGGAYEQYF. The variable domain in full, completed from reference TRBV19 and TRBJ2-7, reads DGGITQSPKYLFRKEGQNVTLSCEQNLNHDAMYWYRQDPGQGLRLIYYSQIVNDFQKGDIAEGYSVSREKKESFPLTVTSAQKNPTAFYLCASSFLTGGAYEQYFGPGTRLTVT.

The chain combines TRBV6-5 with TRBJ2-5, with D tentatively TRBD2 (6 bases). This CDR3 comprises 14 residues. V lost 6 bases, J lost 5 bases, and 16 bases lay in between. CDR1 is MNHEY and CDR2 is SVGAGI in the germline V gene. The CDR3 loop is CASSGGTSQETQYF. CDR3 in DNA: TGTGCCAGCAGCGGGGGAACTAGTCAGGAGACCCAGTACTTC.

The J gene is TRBJ1-2, the V gene TRBV2; TRBD1 aligns across 11 bases. This CDR3 spans 13 amino acids. CDR1 is SNHLY, CDR2 FYNNEI, per germline. V shed 8 bases, J shed 4 bases, and the junction held 3 bases outside the gene matches. Here the CDR3 reads CASRGTGGYGYTF. The DNA for the CDR3 is TGTGCCAGCCGAGGGACAGGGGGCTATGGCTACACCTTC. The whole variable domain, remainder taken from reference TRBV2 and TRBJ1-2, is EPEVTQTPSHQVTQMGQEVILRCVPISNHLYFYWYRQILGQKVEFLVSFYNNEISEKSEIFDDQFSVERPDGSNFTLKIRSTKLEDSAMYFCASRGTGGYGYTFGSGTRLTVV.

Only a few counts were recorded for this clone. The chain's CDR3 is CASRGGGNTGELFF. CDR3 DNA: TGTGCCAGTAGGGGCGGAGGGAACACCGGGGAGCTGTTTTTT. The rearrangement joins TRBV19 to TRBJ2-2; weak D call: TRBD2 (5 bases). CDR3 length: 14 amino acids. CDR1 and CDR2 from the germline V gene are LNHDA and SQIVND (reference sequence). V lost 6 bases to trimming and J lost 1 base, with 9 bases between them.

The chain couples TRBV4-3 to TRBJ2-1; 8 nucleotides align to TRBD2. The J segment lost 7 bases and the V segment lost 0 bases, leaving 11 bases of the junction unmatched. This CDR3 has 17 amino acids. CDR1 and CDR2 (germline): LGHNA, YSLEER. This CDR3 reads CASSQDLSGGPRNEQFF. CDR3 nucleotides: TGCGCCAGCAGCCAAGACTTATCGGGAGGGCCGCGTAATGAGCAGTTCTTC.

V gene TRBV6-6 combines with J gene TRBJ1-6; D ambiguous. Per germline, CDR1 MNHNY and CDR2 SVGAGI (reference sequence). This CDR3 comprises 12 residues. Trimming cost V 4 bases and J 8 bases, with 6 bases left between them. This chain's CDR3 is CASSSSDSPLHF. CDR3 DNA sequence: TGTGCCAGCAGTTCCAGCGATTCACCCCTCCACTTT.

CDR3 coding DNA: TGCGCCAGCAGCTTGGCCACAGGGGGCTTCGGGGAGCTGTTTTTT. It yields the protein CASSLATGGFGELFF. The genes are TRBV5-1 and TRBJ2-2, with 9 nucleotides matching TRBD1. The CDR3 loop spans 15 amino acids. CDR1 and CDR2 (germline): SGHRS, YFSETQ. With 0 bases clipped from V and 7 bases from J, the junction kept 4 bases outside the gene matches.

The genes are TRBV24-1 and TRBJ1-5, with D possibly matching TRBD1 (6 bases). V shed 5 bases and J shed 4 bases, with 17 bases lying between them. The germline V gene has CDR1 KGHDR and CDR2 SFDVKD. The CDR3 is made up of 16 amino acids. CDR3 residues: CATSVHLDSQNQPQHF. The CDR3 nucleotides read TGTGCCACCAGTGTCCACCTGGACAGCCAAAATCAGCCCCAGCATTTT.

The chain couples TRBV4-1 to TRBJ1-5; 8 nucleotides match TRBD1. Germline CDR1 reads MGHRA; CDR2 reads YSYEKL. The CDR3 runs 15 residues. After removal of 4 bases from V and 7 bases from J, the junction contained 9 bases not matched to a gene. CDR3 loop: CASSPDQGAGQPQHF. The CDR3 coding sequence is TGCGCCAGCAGCCCAGATCAGGGGGCCGGGCAGCCCCAGCATTTT.